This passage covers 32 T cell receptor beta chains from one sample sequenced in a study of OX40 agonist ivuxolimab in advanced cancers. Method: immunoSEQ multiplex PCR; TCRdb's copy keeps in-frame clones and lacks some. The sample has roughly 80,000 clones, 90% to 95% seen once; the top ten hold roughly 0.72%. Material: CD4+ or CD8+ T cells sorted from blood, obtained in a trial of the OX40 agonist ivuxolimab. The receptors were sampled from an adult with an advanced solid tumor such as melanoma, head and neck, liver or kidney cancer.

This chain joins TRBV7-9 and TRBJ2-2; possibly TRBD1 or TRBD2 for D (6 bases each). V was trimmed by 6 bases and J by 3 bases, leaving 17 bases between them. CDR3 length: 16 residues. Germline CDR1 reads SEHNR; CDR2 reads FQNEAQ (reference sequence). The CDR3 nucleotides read TGTGCCAGCAGTCTTAAGGGGGGCGACGACACCGGGGAGCTGTTTTTT. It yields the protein CASSLKGGDDTGELFF.

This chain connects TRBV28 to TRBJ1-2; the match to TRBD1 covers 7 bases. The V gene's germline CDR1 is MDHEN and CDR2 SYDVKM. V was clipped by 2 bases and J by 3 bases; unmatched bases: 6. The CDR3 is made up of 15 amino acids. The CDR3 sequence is CASSLEGAFDYGYTF. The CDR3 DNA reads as TGTGCCAGCAGTTTAGAGGGGGCGTTCGACTATGGCTACACCTTC.

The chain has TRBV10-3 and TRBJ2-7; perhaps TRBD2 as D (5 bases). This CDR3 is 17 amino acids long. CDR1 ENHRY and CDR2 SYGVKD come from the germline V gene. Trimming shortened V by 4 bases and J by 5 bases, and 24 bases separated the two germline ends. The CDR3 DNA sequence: TGTGCCATCAGTGCCATCCCAGAGGGAAAGAGTAGCAACGAGCAGTACTTC. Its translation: CAISAIPEGKSSNEQYF.

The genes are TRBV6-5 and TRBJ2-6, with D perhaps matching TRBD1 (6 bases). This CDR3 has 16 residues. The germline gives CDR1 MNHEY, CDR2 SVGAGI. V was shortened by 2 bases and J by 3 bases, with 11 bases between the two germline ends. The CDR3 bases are TGTGCCAGCAGTTACGCAGGGGTGGGTGGGGCCAACGTCCTGACTTTC. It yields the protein CASSYAGVGGANVLTF.

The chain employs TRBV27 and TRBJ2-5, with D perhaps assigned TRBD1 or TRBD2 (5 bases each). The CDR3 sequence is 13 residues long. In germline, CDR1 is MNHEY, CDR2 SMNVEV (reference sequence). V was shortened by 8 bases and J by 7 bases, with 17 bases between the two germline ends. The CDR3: CASLGYEGRTQYF. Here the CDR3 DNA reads TGTGCCAGCCTTGGGTATGAGGGGCGGACCCAGTACTTC.

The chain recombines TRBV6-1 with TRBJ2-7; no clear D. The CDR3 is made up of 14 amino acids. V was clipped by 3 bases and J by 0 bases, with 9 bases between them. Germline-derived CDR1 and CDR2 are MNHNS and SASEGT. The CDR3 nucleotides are TGTGCCAGCAGTGACCGGGCCCCCTCCTACGAGCAGTACTTC. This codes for CASSDRAPSYEQYF.

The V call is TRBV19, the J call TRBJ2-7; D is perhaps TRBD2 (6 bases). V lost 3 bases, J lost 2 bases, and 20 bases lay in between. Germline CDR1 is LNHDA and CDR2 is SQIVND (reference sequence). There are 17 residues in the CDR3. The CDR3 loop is CASSIQSQGLNPYEQYF. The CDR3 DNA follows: TGTGCCAGTAGTATTCAATCCCAGGGACTGAATCCCTACGAGCAGTACTTC.

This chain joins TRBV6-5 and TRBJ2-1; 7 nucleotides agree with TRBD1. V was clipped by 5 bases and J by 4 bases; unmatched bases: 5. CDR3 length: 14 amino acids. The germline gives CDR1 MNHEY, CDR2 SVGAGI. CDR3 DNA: TGTGCCAGCAGTAAATCGGGACAGTACAATGAGCAGTTCTTC. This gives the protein CASSKSGQYNEQFF.

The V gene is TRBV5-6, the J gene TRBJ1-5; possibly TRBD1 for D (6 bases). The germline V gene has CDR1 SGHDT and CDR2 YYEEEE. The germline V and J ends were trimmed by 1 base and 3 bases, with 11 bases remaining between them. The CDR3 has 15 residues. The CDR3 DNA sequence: TGTGCCAGCAGCTTGTTCAGGGGTTACAATCAGCCCCAGCATTTT. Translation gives CASSLFRGYNQPQHF.

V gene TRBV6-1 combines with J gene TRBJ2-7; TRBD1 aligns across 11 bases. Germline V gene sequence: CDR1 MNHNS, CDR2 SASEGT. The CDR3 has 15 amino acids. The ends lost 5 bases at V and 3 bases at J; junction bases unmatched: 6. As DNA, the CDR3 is TGTGCCAGCAGTAAGCCGGGACAGGGGGTCTACGAGCAGTACTTC. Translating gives CASSKPGQGVYEQYF.

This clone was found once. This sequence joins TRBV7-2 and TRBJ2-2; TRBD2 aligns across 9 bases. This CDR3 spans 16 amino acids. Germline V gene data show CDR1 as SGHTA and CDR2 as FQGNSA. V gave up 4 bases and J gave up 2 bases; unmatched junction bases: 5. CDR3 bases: TGTGCCAGCAGCTCCCAGACTAGCGGAAACACCGGGGAGCTGTTTTTT. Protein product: CASSSQTSGNTGELFF.

CDR3 nucleotide sequence: TGTGCCAGCAGCTTAGAGGGAGGCCACACAGATACGCAGTATTTT. Translated: CASSLEGGHTDTQYF. The J gene is TRBJ2-3, the V gene TRBV7-9; TRBD2 might be the D (6 bases). The CDR3 has 15 amino acids. V gave up 1 base and J gave up 2 bases, with 10 bases separating them. The V gene's germline CDR1 is SEHNR and CDR2 FQNEAQ (reference sequence).

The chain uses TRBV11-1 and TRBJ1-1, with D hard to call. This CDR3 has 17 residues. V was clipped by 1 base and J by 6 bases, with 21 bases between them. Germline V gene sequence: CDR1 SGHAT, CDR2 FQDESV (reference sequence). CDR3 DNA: TGTGCCAGCAGCTTAGGAGATGCGGGCCCGCAGAGCGCTGAAGCTTTCTTT. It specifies CASSLGDAGPQSAEAFF.

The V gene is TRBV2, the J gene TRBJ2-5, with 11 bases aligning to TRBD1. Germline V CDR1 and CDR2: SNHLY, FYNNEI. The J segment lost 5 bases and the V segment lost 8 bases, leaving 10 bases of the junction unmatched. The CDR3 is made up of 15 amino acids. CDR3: CASGEGQGVSETQYF. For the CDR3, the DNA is TGTGCCAGCGGGGAGGGACAGGGGGTCTCCGAGACCCAGTACTTC. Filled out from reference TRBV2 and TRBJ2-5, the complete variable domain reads EPEVTQTPSHQVTQMGQEVILRCVPISNHLYFYWYRQILGQKVEFLVSFYNNEISEKSEIFDDQFSVERPDGSNFTLKIRSTKLEDSAMYFCASGEGQGVSETQYFGPGTRLLVL.

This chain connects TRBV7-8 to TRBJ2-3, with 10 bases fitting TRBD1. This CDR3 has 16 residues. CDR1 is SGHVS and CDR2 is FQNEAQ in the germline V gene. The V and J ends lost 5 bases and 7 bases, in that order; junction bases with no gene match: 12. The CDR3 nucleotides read TGTGCCAGCAGCCCGAGCCGGGACAGGGGTTCTTATACGCAGTATTTT. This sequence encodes CASSPSRDRGSYTQYF. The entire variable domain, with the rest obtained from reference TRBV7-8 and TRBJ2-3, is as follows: GAGVSQSPRYKVAKRGQDVALRCDPISGHVSLFWYQQALGQGPEFLTYFQNEAQLDKSGLPSDRFFAERPEGSVSTLKIQRTQQEDSAVYLCASSPSRDRGSYTQYFGPGTRLTVL.

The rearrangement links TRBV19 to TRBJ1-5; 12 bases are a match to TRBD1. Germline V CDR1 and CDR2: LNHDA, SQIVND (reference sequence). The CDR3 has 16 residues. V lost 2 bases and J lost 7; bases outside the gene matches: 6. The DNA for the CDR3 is TGTGCCAGTAGTATACGGGACAGGGGGCGACGCCAGCCCCAGCATTTT. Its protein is CASSIRDRGRRQPQHF.

The CDR3 DNA sequence: TGTGCCAGCCGACTCCCCGAGGGCTCCTACAATGAGCAGTTCTTC. Its translation: CASRLPEGSYNEQFF. The chain has TRBV7-2 and TRBJ2-1; perhaps TRBD2 as D (5 bases). CDR3 length: 15 amino acids. CDR1 and CDR2 (germline): SGHTA, FQGNSA. Trimming removed 8 bases from V and 0 bases from J, with 14 bases in between.

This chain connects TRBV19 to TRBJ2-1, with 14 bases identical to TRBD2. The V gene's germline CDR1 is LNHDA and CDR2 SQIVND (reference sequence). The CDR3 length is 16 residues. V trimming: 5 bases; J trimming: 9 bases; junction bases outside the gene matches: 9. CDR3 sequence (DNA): TGTGCCAGTAGTTCGAGGGGGACTAGCGGGAGAGGTGAGCAGTTCTTC. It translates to CASSSRGTSGRGEQFF.

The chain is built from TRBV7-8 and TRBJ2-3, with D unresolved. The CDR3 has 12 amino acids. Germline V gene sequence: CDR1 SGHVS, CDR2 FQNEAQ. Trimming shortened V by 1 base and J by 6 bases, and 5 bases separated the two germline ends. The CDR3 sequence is CASSLGPDTQYF. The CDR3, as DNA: TGTGCCAGCAGCTTAGGACCGGATACGCAGTATTTT. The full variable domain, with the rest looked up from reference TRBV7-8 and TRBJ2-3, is GAGVSQSPRYKVAKRGQDVALRCDPISGHVSLFWYQQALGQGPEFLTYFQNEAQLDKSGLPSDRFFAERPEGSVSTLKIQRTQQEDSAVYLCASSLGPDTQYFGPGTRLTVL.

The CDR3 spells CASRDRGGTDTQYF. CDR3 nucleotide sequence: TGTGCCAGCAGGGACAGGGGTGGGACAGATACGCAGTATTTT. The rearrangement uses TRBV6-1 and TRBJ2-3; 9 bases match TRBD1. The CDR3 loop spans 14 amino acids. Germline V CDR1 and CDR2: MNHNS, SASEGT. V lost 6 bases to trimming and J lost 3 bases; unmatched junction nucleotides: 4.

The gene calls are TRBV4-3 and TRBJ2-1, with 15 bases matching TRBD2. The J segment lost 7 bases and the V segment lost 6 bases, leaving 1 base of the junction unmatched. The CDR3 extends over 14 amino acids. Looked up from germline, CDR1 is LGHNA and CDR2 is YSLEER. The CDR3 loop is CASRGLAGGNEQFF. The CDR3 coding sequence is TGCGCCAGCAGGGGACTAGCGGGAGGAAATGAGCAGTTCTTC.

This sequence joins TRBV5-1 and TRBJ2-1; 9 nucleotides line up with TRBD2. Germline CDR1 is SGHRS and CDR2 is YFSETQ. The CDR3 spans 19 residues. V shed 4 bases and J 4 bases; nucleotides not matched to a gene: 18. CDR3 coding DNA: TGCGCCAGCAGCCCCCTGGGCGGGAGGGTAATAGGTTCGTACAATGAGCAGTTCTTC. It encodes CASSPLGGRVIGSYNEQFF.

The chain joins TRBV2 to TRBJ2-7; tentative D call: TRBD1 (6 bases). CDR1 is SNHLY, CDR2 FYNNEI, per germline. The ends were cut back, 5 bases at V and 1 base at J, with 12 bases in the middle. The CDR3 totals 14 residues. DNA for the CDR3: TGTGCCAGCAGTTGGGCAGGGGAATCCTACGAGCAGTACTTC. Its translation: CASSWAGESYEQYF. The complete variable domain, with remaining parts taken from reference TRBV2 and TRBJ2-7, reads EPEVTQTPSHQVTQMGQEVILRCVPISNHLYFYWYRQILGQKVEFLVSFYNNEISEKSEIFDDQFSVERPDGSNFTLKIRSTKLEDSAMYFCASSWAGESYEQYFGPGTRLTVT.

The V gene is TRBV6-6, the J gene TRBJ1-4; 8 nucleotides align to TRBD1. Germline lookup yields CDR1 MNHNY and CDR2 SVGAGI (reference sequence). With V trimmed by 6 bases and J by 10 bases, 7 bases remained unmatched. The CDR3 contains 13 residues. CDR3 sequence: CASRDRVHGKLFF. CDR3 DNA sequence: TGTGCCAGCAGGGACAGGGTTCACGGAAAACTGTTTTTT.

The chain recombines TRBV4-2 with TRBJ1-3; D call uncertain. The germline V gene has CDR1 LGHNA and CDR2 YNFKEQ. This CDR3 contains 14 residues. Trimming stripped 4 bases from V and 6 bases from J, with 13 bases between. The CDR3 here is CASSLVGPENTIYF. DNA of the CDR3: TGTGCCAGCAGCCTCGTTGGGCCTGAAAACACCATATATTTT.

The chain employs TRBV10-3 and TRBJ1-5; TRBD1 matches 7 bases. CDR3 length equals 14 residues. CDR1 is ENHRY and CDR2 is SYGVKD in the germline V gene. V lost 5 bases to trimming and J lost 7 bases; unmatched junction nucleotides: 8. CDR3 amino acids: CAISSRDRGQPQHF. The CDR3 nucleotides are TGTGCCATCAGTTCAAGGGACAGAGGACAGCCCCAGCATTTT.

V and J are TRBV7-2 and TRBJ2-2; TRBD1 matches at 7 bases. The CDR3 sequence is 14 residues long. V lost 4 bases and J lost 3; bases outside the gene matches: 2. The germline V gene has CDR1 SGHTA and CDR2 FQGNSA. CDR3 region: CASSWGQYTGELFF. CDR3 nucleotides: TGTGCCAGCAGCTGGGGACAGTACACCGGGGAGCTGTTTTTT.

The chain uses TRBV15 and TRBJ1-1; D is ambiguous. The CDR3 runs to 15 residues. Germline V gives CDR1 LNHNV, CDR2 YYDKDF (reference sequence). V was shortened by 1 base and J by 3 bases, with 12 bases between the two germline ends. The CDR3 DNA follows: TGTGCCACCAGCAGAGGTAACAGCCAAGACACTGAAGCTTTCTTT. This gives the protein CATSRGNSQDTEAFF.

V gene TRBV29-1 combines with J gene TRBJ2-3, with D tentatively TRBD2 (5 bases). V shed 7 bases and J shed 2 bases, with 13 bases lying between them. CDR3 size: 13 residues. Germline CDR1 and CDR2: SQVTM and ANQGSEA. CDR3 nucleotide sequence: TGCAGCGCAGCCGGGAAACTCACAGATACGCAGTATTTT. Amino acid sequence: CSAAGKLTDTQYF.

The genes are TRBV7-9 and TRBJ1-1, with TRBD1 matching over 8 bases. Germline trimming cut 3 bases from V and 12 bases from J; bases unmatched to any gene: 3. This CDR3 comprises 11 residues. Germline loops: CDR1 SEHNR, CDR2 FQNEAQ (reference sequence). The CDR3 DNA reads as TGTGCCAGCAGCTTGGGACAGGTACCTTTCTTT. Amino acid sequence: CASSLGQVPFF.

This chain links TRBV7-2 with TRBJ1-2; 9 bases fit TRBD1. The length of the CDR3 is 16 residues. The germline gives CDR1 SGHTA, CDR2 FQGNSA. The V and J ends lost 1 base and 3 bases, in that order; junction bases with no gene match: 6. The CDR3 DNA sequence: TGTGCCAGCAGCTTAGTACAGGGGGCGAATGACTATGGCTACACCTTC. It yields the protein CASSLVQGANDYGYTF.

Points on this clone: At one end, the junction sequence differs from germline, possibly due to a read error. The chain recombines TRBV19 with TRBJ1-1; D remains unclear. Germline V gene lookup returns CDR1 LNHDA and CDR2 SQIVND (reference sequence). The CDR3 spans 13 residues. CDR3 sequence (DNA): TGTGCCAGTAGTGTAGATCGGAACACTGAAGCTTTCTTT. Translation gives CASSVDRNTEAFF.